These 6 T cell receptor beta chains were all obtained from the same sample, sequenced in a study of shared clonotypes between healthy human individuals. Generated by immunoSEQ multiplex PCR, the TCRdb table keeps only in-frame clones and is missing some. This sample yields some 200,000 clones, of which approximately 62% are seen a single time; more than 9% belongs to the top ten. Sequencing used memory CD4+ T cells sorted from blood. Subset defined: CD45RA-negative fraction. The origin of the receptors is a man aged 25 to 45 in good health.

V is TRBV15 and J is TRBJ2-5; the D is unclear. Per the germline V gene, CDR1 is LNHNV and CDR2 is YYDKDF (reference sequence). The CDR3 sequence is 14 residues long. V lost 0 bases to trimming and J lost 4 bases, with 9 bases between them. The CDR3 loop is CATSREAVTETQYF. The CDR3, as DNA: TGTGCCACCAGCAGAGAAGCCGTAACAGAGACCCAGTACTTC.

This clone occurred a few times. The rearrangement links TRBV2 to TRBJ1-5; the D is unclear. V lost 3 bases and J 1 base, leaving 13 bases between the germline ends. This CDR3 contains 16 residues. Germline V gives CDR1 SNHLY, CDR2 FYNNEI. CDR3 residues: CASSDSGWESNQPQHF. The CDR3 DNA reads TGTGCCAGCAGTGATTCGGGATGGGAGAGCAATCAGCCCCAGCATTTT. Full variable domain (missing parts from reference TRBV2 and TRBJ1-5): EPEVTQTPSHQVTQMGQEVILRCVPISNHLYFYWYRQILGQKVEFLVSFYNNEISEKSEIFDDQFSVERPDGSNFTLKIRSTKLEDSAMYFCASSDSGWESNQPQHFGDGTRLSIL.

This clone has more than one count but fewer than ten. This chain connects TRBV7-6 to TRBJ1-5; D call uncertain. The CDR3 is 14 residues long. The ends were cut back, 5 bases at V and 3 bases at J, with 11 bases in the middle. Looked up from germline, CDR1 is SGHVS and CDR2 is FNYEAQ. This chain's CDR3 is CASSVSQSNQPQHF. The CDR3 DNA reads TGTGCCAGCAGCGTGTCTCAGTCCAATCAGCCCCAGCATTTT.

Concerning this clone itself: Other DNA sequences in this specimen translate into the identical CDR3. The chain has TRBV6-1 and TRBJ2-3, with 7 bases that match TRBD2. Germline loops: CDR1 MNHNS, CDR2 SASEGT. The CDR3 extends over 13 amino acids. The junction had 0 bases not matched to a gene; V was cut back by 0 bases and J by 6 bases. The CDR3 here is CASSEARGDTQYF. The CDR3 region has the DNA TGTGCCAGCAGTGAAGCGCGGGGGGATACGCAGTATTTT.

This chain joins TRBV2 and TRBJ2-3, with D hard to call. The germline V gene encodes CDR1 SNHLY and CDR2 FYNNEI. Trimming stripped 0 bases from V and 0 bases from J, with 10 bases between. The CDR3 is made up of 16 amino acids. CDR3 sequence: CASSEARKRSTDTQYF. The CDR3 region has the DNA TGTGCCAGCAGTGAAGCGCGGAAACGGAGCACAGATACGCAGTATTTT.

The genes are TRBV5-1 and TRBJ2-7, with TRBD2 matching 8 bases. V trimming: 0 bases; J trimming: 6 bases; junction bases outside the gene matches: 8. This CDR3 has 15 amino acids. CDR1 and CDR2 from the germline V gene are SGHRS and YFSETQ. The chain's CDR3 is CASSLEGGLGSEQYF. In DNA, the CDR3 is TGCGCCAGCAGCTTGGAAGGGGGACTAGGCTCCGAGCAGTACTTC.